What follows are 5 T cell receptor beta chains derived from one specimen sequenced in a study of cytomegalovirus exposure and HLA in healthy donors. Some clones are missing from TCRdb's copy, which holds only in-frame ones; the method was immunoSEQ multiplex PCR. Of roughly 300,000 clones listed, roughly 90% are singletons. The sequenced sample consisted of PBMCs. Every receptor here comes from a woman in her late teens or twenties in good health and CMV-seronegative.

The chain recombines TRBV4-2 with TRBJ2-5; 8 nucleotides align to TRBD1. The germline CDR1 and CDR2 sequences are LGHNA and YNFKEQ. The CDR3 length is 16 residues. After removal of 0 bases from V and 5 bases from J, the junction contained 8 bases not matched to a gene. CDR3 sequence: CASSQDSDRVGETQYF. The CDR3 region has the DNA TGTGCCAGCAGCCAAGATTCGGACAGGGTGGGGGAGACCCAGTACTTC.

The chain employs TRBV4-3 and TRBJ1-1, with a tentative D call TRBD1 (6 bases). The CDR3 has 15 amino acids. In germline, CDR1 is LGHNA, CDR2 YSLEER. Trimming left V 0 bases short and J 4 bases short, with 12 bases between. DNA for the CDR3: TGCGCCAGCAGCCAAGAGGCGGGGGCGAGCACTGAAGCTTTCTTT. Its translation: CASSQEAGASTEAFF.

Only a few counts were recorded for this clone. The CDR3 nucleotides read TGTGCCAGCAGTTATGAGGGGGCCTCGAACACCGGGGAGCTGTTTTTT. Residues: CASSYEGASNTGELFF. The V gene is TRBV2, the J gene TRBJ2-2, with 7 bases lining up with TRBD1. CDR1 is SNHLY and CDR2 is FYNNEI in the germline V gene. The CDR3 is made up of 16 amino acids. V shed 5 bases, J shed 0 bases, and the junction held 6 bases outside the gene matches.

The chain uses TRBV9 and TRBJ2-2; the match to TRBD2 covers 12 bases. Germline V gene lookup returns CDR1 SGDLS and CDR2 YYNGEE. V was pared by 0 bases and J by 9 bases, with 9 bases of the junction left unmatched. There are 17 residues in the CDR3. For the CDR3, the DNA is TGTGCCAGCAGCGTAGCGACTAGCGGGAGTGATGTAAGGGAGCTGTTTTTT. Encoded protein: CASSVATSGSDVRELFF.

The chain recombines TRBV27 with TRBJ2-7, with TRBD2 identical over 8 bases. Trimming at V came to 2 bases and at J to 0 bases, leaving 0 bases not matched to a gene. Germline-derived CDR1 and CDR2 are MNHEY and SMNVEV (reference sequence). The length of the CDR3 is 14 residues. The CDR3 DNA reads TGTGCCAGCAGTTTAAGCGGGAGCTCCTACGAGCAGTACTTC. This translates into CASSLSGSSYEQYF.